This TCR beta chain was captured by sequencing in a study of T cells in Graves' hyperthyroidism and ophthalmopathy (dated by TCRdb to between 2018 and 2020). Regarding the complete study: Peripheral blood was collected at initial diagnosis, before any treatment. Following sampling, methimazole starting at 30 mg daily was given to hyperthyroidism patients, and high-dose intravenous methylprednisolone was given to ophthalmopathy patients. In addition, the study compared T-cell repertoires in thyroid tissue and in blood from six Graves' hyperthyroidism patients. The paper describes TCR Vbeta CDR3 sequencing of 135 peripheral blood samples, made up of about 41 ophthalmopathy patients, 70 to 75 hyperthyroidism patients and about 17 progressor patients. To identify TCR V-J signatures that set the groups apart, the researchers used a discovery cohort of 90 to 100 patients, made up of roughly 40 with Graves' ophthalmopathy and some 58 with stable Graves' hyperthyroidism. For training and testing, the 100 or so patients in the discovery cohort were randomly divided in a 7:3 ratio. An independent validation cohort of about 20 hyperthyroidism patients and about 15 patients who later progressed to ophthalmopathy tested prospective prediction of ophthalmopathy. Overall results and qualifications from the work: Most expanded thyroid clonotypes (frequency above 0.001) were also detected in blood, a finding suggesting that blood repertoires may reflect thyroid immune responses. In cross-validation, a model built on a 13 V-J signature told ophthalmopathy apart from stable hyperthyroidism with 85% to 90% sensitivity and about 81% specificity, and in testing the same model reached 80%/75%. In validation, the model predicted progression to ophthalmopathy with approximately 69% sensitivity and approximately 72% specificity, a median of about six months before onset. No statistical method was used to fix the sample size in advance, and group allocation was not hidden from the investigators.

V and J are truncated by 5 bases and 2 bases respectively, leaving an intervening sequence of 10 bases. The CDR3 has 13 amino acids, counting the end cysteine and phenylalanine. The read is trimmed to its CDR3 DNA, 39 bases read in frame from base 1. The germline V gene provides CDR1 SQVTM and CDR2 ANQGSEA. Stable Graves' hyperthyroidism was defined as no progression to ophthalmopathy during 18 months of follow-up. Hyperthyroidism patients were aged 18 to 65 years and newly diagnosed, with disease duration of less than 2 months. Exclusion was applied to patients with uncontrolled infections, other autoimmune diseases, pregnancy or lactation. Clinical symptoms, serum thyroxine and TRAb, thyroid ultrasound, and orbital computed tomography formed the basis for the diagnoses. Ficoll-Paque density gradient centrifugation was used to isolate PBMCs from around 9.1 ml of fresh peripheral blood. Trizol reagent was used to extract total RNA, and RNA quality was then checked on an Agilent 2100 Bioanalyzer.

At least ten counts were recorded for this clonotype. What this receptor recognizes is not known. No quality values exist for individual bases; no much larger clone is one base distant. The TCR beta CDR3 regions were amplified from RNA transcripts. For the first round of RT-PCR on the TCR CDR3, the HTBI primer set was used together with the Qiagen OneStep RT-PCR kit. Libraries were constructed in a second round of multiplex PCR, after which size selection and purification were carried out. The libraries were sequenced on an Illumina HiSeq2000 using paired-end 100 bp reads. The authors processed their data as follows. SOAPnuke was used to process the raw data, removing reads that contained adapters or uncalled bases, had a mean Phred below 15, or lacked an exact match to the constant primer or identifier. COPE v1.2.5 was used to merge the high-quality paired reads, and each unique nucleotide sequence was defined as a clonotype. MiTCR v1.1 was used to align the clonotypes against IMGT TRBV, TRBD and TRBJ reference segments. Analysis was restricted to V-J combinations with a frequency above 0.0001, which covered roughly 99% of repertoires. The TCS score was defined as the ratio of F50 (clonal expansion) to E x V (chaos), calculated using BLOSUM62-based TCRdist between CDR3 peptides within each V-J. Welch's t-statistics and random forest reduced several hundred V-J features to 13, which were used in a naive Bayes classifier (R e1071). TCRdb applied fastp at Q25 and MiXCR to the public reads, then kept only in-frame beta chains. Duplicate CDR3 protein sequences are folded into a single record with the most common DNA and genes. The V and J calls and clone size come from TCRdb's table, not from the authors' own analysis. The sample contains 350,000 to 400,000 distinct CDR3 sequences, under 15% of them found a single time. Jointly, the top ten make up 32% of the sample.

The specimen sequenced was blood. The sequence links TRBV29-1 to TRBJ1-5, and TRBD1 may be the D gene, going by 6 matching bases. This TCR came from a woman in her twenties or thirties with Graves' hyperthyroidism. The nucleotide sequence is given as TGCAGCGTTTCAGCAGGGGGCAATCAGCCCCAGCATTTT. Protein translation: CSVSAGGNQPQHF.